The 11 T cell receptor beta chains below come from one sample, sequenced in a study of shared T cell receptors in the human thymus. TCRdb's table, derived via immunoSEQ multiplex PCR, lists solely in-frame clones and lacks some. This repertoire shows roughly 500,000 clones, approximately 78% found once; its top ten account for less than 0.015%. This sample also appeared in a second study, on human thymus T cells.

Sequencing input: thymocytes. The receptors were sampled from a boy younger than two with a congenital heart defect.

The V call is TRBV19, the J call TRBJ1-1; D is undetermined. Germline V gene sequence: CDR1 LNHDA, CDR2 SQIVND (reference sequence). The CDR3 has 10 residues. V was clipped by 5 bases and J by 8 bases, with 6 bases between them. The CDR3 reads CASSDGEAFF. CDR3 DNA: TGTGCCAGTAGTGATGGCGAAGCTTTCTTT.

The chain recombines TRBV19 with TRBJ2-2; TRBD1 matches 9 bases. Germline V CDR1 and CDR2: LNHDA, SQIVND (reference sequence). The CDR3 runs to 18 residues. V shed 3 bases and J 3 bases; nucleotides not matched to a gene: 11. The chain's CDR3 is CASSIQDRGLLHTGELFF. Written as DNA, the CDR3 is TGTGCCAGTAGTATTCAGGACAGGGGATTGTTACACACCGGGGAGCTGTTTTTT.

The chain joins TRBV18 to TRBJ2-1, with D perhaps TRBD2 (6 bases). The germline V gene encodes CDR1 KGHSH and CDR2 LQKENI. This CDR3 is built from 15 residues. Trimming took off 2 bases at V and 6 bases at J, with 14 bases between the two ends. CDR3 coding DNA: TGTGCCAGCTCACCAGAAGCGGGCCCGCCCAATGAGCAGTTCTTC. Its translation is CASSPEAGPPNEQFF.

The chain employs TRBV28 and TRBJ1-2; TRBD1 matches at 7 bases. This CDR3 contains 11 residues. CDR1 is MDHEN and CDR2 is SYDVKM in the germline V gene. The trim removed 6 bases at V and 8 bases at J, leaving 3 bases unmatched. The chain's CDR3 is CASSQGGGYTF. The CDR3 nucleotides read TGTGCCAGCAGCCAGGGGGGAGGCTACACCTTC.

The chain couples TRBV5-4 to TRBJ1-1; the D gene is possibly TRBD1 (5 bases). Germline V lookup: CDR1 SGHNT, CDR2 YYREEE (reference sequence). The CDR3 extends over 15 amino acids. V was trimmed by 2 bases and J by 6 bases, leaving 17 bases between them. Written as DNA, the CDR3 is TGTGCCAGCAGCTTTTCGGTAGGGGATGGGGCTGAAGCTTTCTTT. Protein product: CASSFSVGDGAEAFF.

This chain uses TRBV5-1 with TRBJ2-7, with TRBD1 as a possible D gene (6 bases). Germline values: CDR1 SGHRS, CDR2 YFSETQ. V was cut by 4 bases and J by 4 bases, with 9 bases left in between. The CDR3 contains 12 residues. CDR3 amino acids: CASSHGQYEQYF. DNA for the CDR3: TGCGCCAGCAGCCACGGACAGTACGAGCAGTACTTC.

The CDR3 spells CASSVGGGEQFF. The CDR3 region has the DNA TGTGCCAGCAGCGTAGGCGGGGGTGAGCAGTTCTTC. The rearrangement joins TRBV9 to TRBJ2-1; the match to TRBD2 covers 7 bases. The trim removed 0 bases at V and 9 bases at J, leaving 0 bases unmatched. CDR3 size: 12 residues. Germline assignment: CDR1 SGDLS and CDR2 YYNGEE.

The chain has TRBV27 and TRBJ1-1; 8 bases agree with TRBD1. With 4 bases clipped from V and 1 base from J, the junction kept 8 bases outside the gene matches. Germline V lookup: CDR1 MNHEY, CDR2 SMNVEV (reference sequence). The length of the CDR3 is 16 residues. In DNA, the CDR3 is TGTGCCAGCAGTTCCCGGGACAGGATGGAGAACACTGAAGCTTTCTTT. Its protein product is CASSSRDRMENTEAFF.

The chain joins TRBV19 to TRBJ2-3; tentative D call: TRBD1 (5 bases). The CDR3 runs to 16 residues. V was trimmed by 6 bases and J by 6 bases, leaving 22 bases between them. Germline CDR1 LNHDA, CDR2 SQIVND (reference sequence). The CDR3 region has the DNA TGTGCCAGTAGCCACGACCAGGCGTGGGGCCAGGATACGCAGTATTTT. It yields the protein CASSHDQAWGQDTQYF.

This chain uses TRBV4-1 with TRBJ2-1; 11 nucleotides line up with TRBD2. This CDR3 contains 16 residues. Germline lookup yields CDR1 MGHRA and CDR2 YSYEKL. V trimming: 3 bases; J trimming: 8 bases; junction bases outside the gene matches: 9. CDR3 coding DNA: TGCGCCAGCAGCCAGCTAGCGGGAGGTCTTTGGGATGAGCAGTTCTTC. It translates to CASSQLAGGLWDEQFF.

This sequence joins TRBV5-5 and TRBJ2-1, with 7 bases identical to TRBD2. Trimming cost V 0 bases and J 7 bases; bases outside gene matches: 10. Germline CDR1 reads SGHKS; CDR2 reads YYEKEE (reference sequence). This CDR3 contains 16 residues. The CDR3 loop reads CASSLERRESRNEQFF. The CDR3 DNA reads TGTGCCAGCAGCTTGGAACGGCGGGAGTCGAGAAATGAGCAGTTCTTC.